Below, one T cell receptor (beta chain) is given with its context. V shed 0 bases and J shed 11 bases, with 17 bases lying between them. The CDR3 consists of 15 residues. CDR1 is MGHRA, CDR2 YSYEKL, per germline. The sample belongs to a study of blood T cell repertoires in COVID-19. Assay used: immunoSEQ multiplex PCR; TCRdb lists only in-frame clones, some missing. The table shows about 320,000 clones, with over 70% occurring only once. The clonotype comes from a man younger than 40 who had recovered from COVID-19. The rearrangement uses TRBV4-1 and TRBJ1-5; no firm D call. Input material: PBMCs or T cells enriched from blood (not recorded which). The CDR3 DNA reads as TGCGCCAGCAGCCAAGATGGAATTACGTCGGCGGCCCAGCATTTT. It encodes CASSQDGITSAAQHF.